Sequencing of this T cell receptor beta chain was carried out in a study of patients and donors after allogeneic stem cell transplantation. This clonotype was picked up one time. TCRdb reanalysed the RT-PCR reads using MiXCR and keeps one entry per CDR3 protein. In the table there are over 150,000 distinct CDR3 sequences, roughly two fifths of which are singletons. CDR1 and CDR2 from the germline V gene are SQVTM and ANQGSEA. V lost 7 bases, J lost 5 bases, and 12 bases stayed unmatched. CDR3 length equals 14 residues. The TCR comes from a human donor who was either an allogeneic HSCT recipient or a stem cell or donor lymphocyte infusion donor (not recorded which). It is not recorded whose cells these are; they may come from a transplant donor. Sequencing was carried out using blood, either unsorted or a sorted T cell fraction (not recorded which). The gene calls are TRBV29-1 and TRBJ2-5; 8 bases align to TRBD2. CDR3 sequence: CSAWAGGLGETQYF. The CDR3 DNA is TGCAGCGCCTGGGCGGGAGGTTTGGGGGAGACCCAGTACTTC.